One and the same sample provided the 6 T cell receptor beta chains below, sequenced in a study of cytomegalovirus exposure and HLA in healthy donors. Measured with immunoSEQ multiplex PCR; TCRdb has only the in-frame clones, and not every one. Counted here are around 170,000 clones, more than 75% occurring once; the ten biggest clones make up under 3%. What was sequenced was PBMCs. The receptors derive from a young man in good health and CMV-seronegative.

The DNA for the CDR3 is TGTGCCAGCAGCGTAGTCTCTAGCGGGAGACTACAGAATGAGCAGTTCTTC. Residues: CASSVVSSGRLQNEQFF. This chain uses TRBV9 with TRBJ2-1, with 10 bases fitting TRBD2. V lost 0 bases and J lost 7; bases outside the gene matches: 10. CDR3 length: 17 residues. Germline V gene sequence: CDR1 SGDLS, CDR2 YYNGEE.

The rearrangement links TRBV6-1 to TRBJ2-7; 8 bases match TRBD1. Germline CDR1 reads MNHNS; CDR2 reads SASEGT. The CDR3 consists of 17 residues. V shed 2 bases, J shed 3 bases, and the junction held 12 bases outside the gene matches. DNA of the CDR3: TGTGCCAGCAGTGAAAATGAGAGGGGACAGGCCATCTACGAGCAGTACTTC. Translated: CASSENERGQAIYEQYF.

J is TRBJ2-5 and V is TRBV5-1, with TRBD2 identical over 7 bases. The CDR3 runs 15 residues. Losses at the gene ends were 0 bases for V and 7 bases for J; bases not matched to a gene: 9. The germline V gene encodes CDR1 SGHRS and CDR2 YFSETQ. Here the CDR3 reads CASSLEGSGRGTQYF. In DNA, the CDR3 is TGCGCCAGCAGCTTGGAGGGCTCGGGGAGGGGGACCCAGTACTTC.

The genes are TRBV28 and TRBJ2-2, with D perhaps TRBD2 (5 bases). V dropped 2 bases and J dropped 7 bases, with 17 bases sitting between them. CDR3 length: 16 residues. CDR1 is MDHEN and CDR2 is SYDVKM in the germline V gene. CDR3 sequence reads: CASSLNPDVRGGELFF. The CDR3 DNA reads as TGTGCCAGCAGTTTAAATCCTGATGTCCGGGGCGGGGAGCTGTTTTTT.

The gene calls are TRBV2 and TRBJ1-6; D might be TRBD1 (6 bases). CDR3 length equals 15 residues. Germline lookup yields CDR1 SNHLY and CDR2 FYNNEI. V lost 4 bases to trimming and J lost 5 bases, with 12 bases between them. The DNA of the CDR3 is TGTGCCAGCAGTGGAGGGGGTGATAATAATTCACCCCTCCACTTT. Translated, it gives CASSGGGDNNSPLHF.

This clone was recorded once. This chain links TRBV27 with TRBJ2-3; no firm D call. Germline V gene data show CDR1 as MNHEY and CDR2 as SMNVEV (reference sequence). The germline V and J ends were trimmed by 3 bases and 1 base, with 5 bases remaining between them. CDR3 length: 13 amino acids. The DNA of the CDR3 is TGTGCCAGCAGTTTGGCGGGCACAGATACGCAGTATTTT. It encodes CASSLAGTDTQYF.